One and the same sample provided the 2 T cell receptor beta chains below, sequenced in a study of T cell repertoires in cytomegalovirus infection. TCRdb re-called the reads through MiXCR, storing one row per CDR3 protein. The repertoire consists of fewer than 550,000 distinct CDR3 sequences, with 11% occurring once and the leading ten covering 10%. The specimen was PBMCs. Source of these receptors: a human donor in good health (CMV status not recorded). Some clones in this sample may be carry-over from other donors' samples.

This clonotype was seen many times. The V and J genes are TRBV7-2 and TRBJ1-2, with 7 bases lining up with TRBD1. Germline trimming cut 5 bases from V and 3 bases from J; bases unmatched to any gene: 12. The CDR3 totals 16 residues. Germline-derived CDR1 and CDR2 are SGHTA and FQGNSA. The CDR3: CASSATSGTVDYGYTF. The CDR3 DNA is TGTGCCAGCAGCGCAACCTCCGGGACAGTAGACTATGGCTACACCTTC.

This clonotype was counted many times. The rearrangement uses TRBV7-3 and TRBJ2-2; possible D gene TRBD2, 6 bases. CDR3 length: 16 amino acids. CDR1 and CDR2 (germline): SGHTA, FQGTGA. V lost 5 bases and J lost 6, with 19 bases in between. The CDR3 loop reads CASSPTEVSGPGELFF. CDR3 DNA sequence: TGTGCCAGCAGCCCGACGGAGGTTAGCGGTCCCGGGGAGCTGTTTTTT.